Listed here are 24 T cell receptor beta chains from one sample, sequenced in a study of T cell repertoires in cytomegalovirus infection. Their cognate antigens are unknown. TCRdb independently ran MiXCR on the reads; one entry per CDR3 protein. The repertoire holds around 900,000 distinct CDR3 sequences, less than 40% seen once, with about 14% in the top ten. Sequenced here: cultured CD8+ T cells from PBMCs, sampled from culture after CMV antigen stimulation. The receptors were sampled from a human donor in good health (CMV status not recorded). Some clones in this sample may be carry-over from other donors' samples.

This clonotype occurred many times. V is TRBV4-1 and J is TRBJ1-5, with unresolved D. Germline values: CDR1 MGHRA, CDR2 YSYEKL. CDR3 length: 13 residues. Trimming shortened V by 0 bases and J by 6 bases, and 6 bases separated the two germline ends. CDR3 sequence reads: CASSQERSQPQHF. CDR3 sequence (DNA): TGCGCCAGCAGCCAAGAAAGGAGTCAGCCCCAGCATTTT.

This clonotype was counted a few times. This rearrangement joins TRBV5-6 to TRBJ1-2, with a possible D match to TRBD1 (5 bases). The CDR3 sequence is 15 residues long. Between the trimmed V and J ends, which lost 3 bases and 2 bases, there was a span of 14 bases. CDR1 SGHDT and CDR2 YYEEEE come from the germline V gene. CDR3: CASSWEGRRNYGYTF. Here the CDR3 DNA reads TGTGCCAGCAGCTGGGAGGGGCGGCGGAACTATGGCTACACCTTC.

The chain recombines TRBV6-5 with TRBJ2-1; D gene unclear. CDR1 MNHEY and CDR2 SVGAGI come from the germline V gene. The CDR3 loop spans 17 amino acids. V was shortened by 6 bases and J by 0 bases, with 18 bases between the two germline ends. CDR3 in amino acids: CASSSTLRISSYNEQFF. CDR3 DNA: TGTGCCAGCAGCTCCACCTTGCGGATCAGCTCCTACAATGAGCAGTTCTTC.

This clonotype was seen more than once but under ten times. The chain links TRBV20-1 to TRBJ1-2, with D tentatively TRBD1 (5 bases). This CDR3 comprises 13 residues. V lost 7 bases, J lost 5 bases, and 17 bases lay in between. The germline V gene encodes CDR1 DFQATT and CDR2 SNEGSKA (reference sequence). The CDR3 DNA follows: TGCAGTGTTCCGGGCTGGAGGGGTTATGGCTACACCTTC. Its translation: CSVPGWRGYGYTF.

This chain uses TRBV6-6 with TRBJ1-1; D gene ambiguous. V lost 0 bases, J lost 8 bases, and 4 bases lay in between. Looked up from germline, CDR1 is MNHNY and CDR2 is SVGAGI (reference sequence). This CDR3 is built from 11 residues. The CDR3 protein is CASSYSNEAFF. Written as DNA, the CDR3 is TGTGCCAGCAGTTACTCTAACGAAGCTTTCTTT.

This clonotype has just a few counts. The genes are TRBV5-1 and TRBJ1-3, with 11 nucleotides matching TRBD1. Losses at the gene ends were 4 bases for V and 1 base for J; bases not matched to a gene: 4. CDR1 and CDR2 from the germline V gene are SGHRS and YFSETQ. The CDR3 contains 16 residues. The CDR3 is CASSPGQGASGNTIYF. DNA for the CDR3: TGCGCCAGCAGCCCTGGACAGGGGGCGTCTGGAAACACCATATATTTT.

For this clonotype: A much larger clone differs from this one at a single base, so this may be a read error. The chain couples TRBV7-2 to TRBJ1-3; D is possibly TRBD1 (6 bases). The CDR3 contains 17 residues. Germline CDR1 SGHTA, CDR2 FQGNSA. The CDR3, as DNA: TGTGCCAGCAGCTTAGGGAGGACAGTGCGCTCTGGAACCACCATATATTTT. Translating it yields CASSLGRTVRSGTTIYF.

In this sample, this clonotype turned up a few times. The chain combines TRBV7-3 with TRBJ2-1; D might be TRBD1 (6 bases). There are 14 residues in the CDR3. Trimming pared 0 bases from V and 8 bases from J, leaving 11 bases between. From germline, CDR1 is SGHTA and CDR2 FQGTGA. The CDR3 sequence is CASSLTPQGDEQFF. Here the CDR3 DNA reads TGTGCCAGCAGCTTAACACCACAGGGAGATGAGCAGTTCTTC.

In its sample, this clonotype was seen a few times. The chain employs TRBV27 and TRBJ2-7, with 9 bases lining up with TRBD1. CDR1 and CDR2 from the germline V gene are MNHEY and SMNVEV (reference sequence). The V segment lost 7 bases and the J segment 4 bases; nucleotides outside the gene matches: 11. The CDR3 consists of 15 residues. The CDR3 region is CASILTGGAHYEQYF. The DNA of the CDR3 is TGTGCCAGCATCTTAACAGGGGGCGCGCATTACGAGCAGTACTTC.

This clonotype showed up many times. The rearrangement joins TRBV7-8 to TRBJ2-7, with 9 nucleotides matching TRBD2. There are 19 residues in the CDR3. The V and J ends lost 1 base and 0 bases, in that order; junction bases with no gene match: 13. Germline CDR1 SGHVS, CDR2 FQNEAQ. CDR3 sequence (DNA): TGTGCCAGCAGCTTAGGCGGGTTACAGCGGGGGGAATACTCCTACGAGCAGTACGTC. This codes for CASSLGGLQRGEYSYEQYV.

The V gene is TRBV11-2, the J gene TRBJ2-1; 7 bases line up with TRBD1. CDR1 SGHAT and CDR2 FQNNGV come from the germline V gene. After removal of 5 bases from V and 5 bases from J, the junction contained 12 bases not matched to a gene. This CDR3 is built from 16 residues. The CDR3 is CASSNLRQGGDNEQFF. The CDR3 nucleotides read TGTGCCAGCAGCAACCTTCGACAGGGTGGAGACAATGAGCAGTTCTTC.

CDR3 region: CASSLGLGPRRSYEQYF. The CDR3 DNA reads TGTGCCAGCAGCTTAGGCCTGGGACCTCGCAGATCCTACGAGCAGTACTTC. V usage is TRBV13 and J usage is TRBJ2-7; D possibly uses TRBD1 or TRBD2 (5 bases each). The CDR3 is 17 residues long. Trimming took off 0 bases at V and 1 base at J, with 16 bases between the two ends. The germline V gene encodes CDR1 PRHDT and CDR2 FYEKMQ (reference sequence).

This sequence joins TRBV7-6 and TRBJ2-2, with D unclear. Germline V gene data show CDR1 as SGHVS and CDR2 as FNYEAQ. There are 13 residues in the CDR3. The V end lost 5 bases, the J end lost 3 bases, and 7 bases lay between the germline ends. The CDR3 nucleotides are TGTGCCAGCAGCCCGGACCACACCGGGGAGCTGTTTTTT. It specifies CASSPDHTGELFF.

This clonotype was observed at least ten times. Here the CDR3 reads CASSLLILGAGELFF. For the CDR3, the DNA is TGTGCCAGCAGCTTACTAATACTTGGGGCCGGGGAGCTGTTTTTT. The chain uses TRBV7-2 and TRBJ2-2; D is uncertain. CDR3 length: 15 amino acids. With 2 bases removed from V and 6 bases from J, the gap between germline ends came to 13 bases. Germline CDR1 SGHTA, CDR2 FQGNSA.

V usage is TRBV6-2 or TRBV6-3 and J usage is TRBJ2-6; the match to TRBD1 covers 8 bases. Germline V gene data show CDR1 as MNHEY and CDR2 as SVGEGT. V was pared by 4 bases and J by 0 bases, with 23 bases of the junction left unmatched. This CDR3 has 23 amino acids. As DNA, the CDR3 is TGTGCCAGCAGTTCCCCCGGGACAGGAATCCTGAGCGTCCCAAGCTCTGGGGCCAACGTCCTGACTTTC. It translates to CASSSPGTGILSVPSSGANVLTF.

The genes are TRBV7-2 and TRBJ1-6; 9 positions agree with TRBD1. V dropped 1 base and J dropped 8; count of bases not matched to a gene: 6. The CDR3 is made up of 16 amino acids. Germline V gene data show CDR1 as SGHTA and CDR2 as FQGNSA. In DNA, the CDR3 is TGTGCCAGCAGCTTAGGGTTTGGACAGGGGTATTCACCCCTCCACTTT. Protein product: CASSLGFGQGYSPLHF.

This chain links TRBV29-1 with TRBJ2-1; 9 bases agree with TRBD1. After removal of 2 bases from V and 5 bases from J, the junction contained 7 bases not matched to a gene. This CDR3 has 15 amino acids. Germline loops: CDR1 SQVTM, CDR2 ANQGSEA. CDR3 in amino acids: CSVESWDREHNEQFF. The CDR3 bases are TGCAGCGTTGAATCCTGGGACAGGGAACACAATGAGCAGTTCTTC.

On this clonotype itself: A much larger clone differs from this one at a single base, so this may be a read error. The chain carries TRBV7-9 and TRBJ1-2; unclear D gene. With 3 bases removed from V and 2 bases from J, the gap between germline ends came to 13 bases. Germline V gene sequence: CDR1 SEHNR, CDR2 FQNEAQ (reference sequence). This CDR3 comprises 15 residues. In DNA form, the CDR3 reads TGTGCCAGCAGCTTCGTCAACAGCTTCAACTATGGCTACACCTTC. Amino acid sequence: CASSFVNSFNYGYTF.

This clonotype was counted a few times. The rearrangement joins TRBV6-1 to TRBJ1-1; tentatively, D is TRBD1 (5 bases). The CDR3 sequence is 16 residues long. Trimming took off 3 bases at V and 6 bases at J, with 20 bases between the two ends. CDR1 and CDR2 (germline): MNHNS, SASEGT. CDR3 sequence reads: CASSDEFRASVAEAFF. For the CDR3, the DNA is TGTGCCAGCAGTGATGAGTTCAGGGCAAGTGTTGCTGAAGCTTTCTTT.

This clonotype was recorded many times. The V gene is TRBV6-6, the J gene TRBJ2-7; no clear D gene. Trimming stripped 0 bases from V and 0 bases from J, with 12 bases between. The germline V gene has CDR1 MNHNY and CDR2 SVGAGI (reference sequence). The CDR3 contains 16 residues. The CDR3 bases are TGTGCCAGCAGTTACTCGAAAGCGCGGAGCTCCTACGAGCAGTACTTC. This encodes CASSYSKARSSYEQYF.

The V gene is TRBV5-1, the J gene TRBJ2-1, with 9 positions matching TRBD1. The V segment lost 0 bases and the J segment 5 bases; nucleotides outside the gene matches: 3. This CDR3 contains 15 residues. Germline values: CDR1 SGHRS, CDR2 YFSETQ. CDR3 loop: CASSLAWTGDNEQFF. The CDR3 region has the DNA TGCGCCAGCAGCTTGGCATGGACAGGGGACAATGAGCAGTTCTTC. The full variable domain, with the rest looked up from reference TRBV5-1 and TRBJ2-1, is KAGVTQTPRYLIKTRGQQVTLSCSPISGHRSVSWYQQTPGQGLQFLFEYFSETQRNKGNFPGRFSGRQFSNSRSEMNVSTLELGDSALYLCASSLAWTGDNEQFFGPGTRLTVL.

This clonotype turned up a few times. CDR3 sequence reads: CASSYESRGQSRNQPQHF. The DNA for the CDR3 is TGTGCCAGCAGTTACGAATCCCGGGGGCAGAGTCGCAATCAGCCCCAGCATTTT. The V gene is TRBV6-2 or TRBV6-3, the J gene TRBJ1-5; possibly TRBD1 for D (6 bases). Germline lookup yields CDR1 MNHEY and CDR2 SVGEGT. This CDR3 is built from 18 residues. Trimming took off 2 bases at V and 2 bases at J, with 19 bases between the two ends.

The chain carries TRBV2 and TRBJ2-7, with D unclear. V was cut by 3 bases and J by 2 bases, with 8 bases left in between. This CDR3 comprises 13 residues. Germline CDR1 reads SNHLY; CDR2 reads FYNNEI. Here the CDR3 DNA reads TGTGCCAGCAGTGAGGTCAGGCCCTACGAGCAGTACTTC. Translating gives CASSEVRPYEQYF. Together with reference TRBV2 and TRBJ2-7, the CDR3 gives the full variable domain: EPEVTQTPSHQVTQMGQEVILRCVPISNHLYFYWYRQILGQKVEFLVSFYNNEISEKSEIFDDQFSVERPDGSNFTLKIRSTKLEDSAMYFCASSEVRPYEQYFGPGTRLTVT.

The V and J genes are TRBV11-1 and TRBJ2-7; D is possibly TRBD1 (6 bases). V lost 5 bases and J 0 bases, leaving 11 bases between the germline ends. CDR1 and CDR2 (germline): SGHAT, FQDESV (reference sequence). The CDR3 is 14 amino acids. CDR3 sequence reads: CASSLMGASYEQYV. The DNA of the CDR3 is TGTGCCAGCAGCCTTATGGGGGCCTCCTACGAGCAGTACGTC.